This T cell receptor (beta chain) was recovered during a study of blood T cells in healthy people across ages. Overall study results and limits: Naive CD4+ cells and diversity were both higher in long-lived donors than in aged donors.

CDR3 length: 13 residues. V was cut by 1 base and J by 2 bases, with 6 bases left in between. Germline V gene data show CDR1 as SGHRS and CDR2 as YFSETQ. Alongside a J-beta primer mix, a sample-barcoded 5' primer served in a second PCR lasting about 7 to 11 cycles. Each of the cDNA molecules was tagged by a template-switch adaptor with 12 random nucleotides. No fewer than 3 million CDR3-containing paired-end reads came from each sample. TCRdb re-called the 5' RACE reads through MiXCR, storing one row per CDR3 protein. The sample includes approximately 800,000 distinct CDR3 sequences, 55% to 70% seen only once; the top ten take approximately 21%. This clonotype has more than one count but fewer than ten. Antigen: not known.

Input material: blood. The receptor comes from a man younger than 40 in good health. The gene calls are TRBV5-1 and TRBJ2-5; D is uncertain. The DNA for the CDR3 is TGCGCCAGCAGCTTGCTGCAGCAAGAGACCCAGTACTTC. This sequence encodes CASSLLQQETQYF.